This T cell receptor (beta chain) was found in a study of shared clonotypes between healthy human individuals. On this clone itself: As yet, its antigen is unknown.

Study results and limitations: An anticipated effect of sequencing depth on clonotype sharing among donors was recognized. Since donors were few, the genetic and exposure-history diversity represented was limited.

Germline V gene sequence: CDR1 MNHEY, CDR2 SMNVEV (reference sequence). J was trimmed by 3 bases and V by 3 bases; bases with no gene match: 7. This CDR3 has 16 residues. Sorted subsets were amplified in replicate PCRs using 200 ng DNA, around 30,000 T cell genomes. The authors' processing: In the immunoSEQ data, sequences were junction-only and lacked quality scores, so filtering differed. The method was immunoSEQ multiplex PCR; TCRdb's version includes in-frame clones alone and lacks a portion of them. From that table come the V and J calls and clone size; the DNA was used to work out D and trimming. The table includes 200,000 to 250,000 clones, over 60% detected once.

The sample was memory CD4+ T cells sorted from blood. Subset given: CD45RA-negative fraction. The TCR comes from a man under 40 in good health. V gene TRBV27 combines with J gene TRBJ2-3; 9 nucleotides agree with TRBD1. The CDR3 DNA reads as TGTGCCAGCAGTTTCTCCGGACAGGGGTTAACAGATACGCAGTATTTT. Translating it yields CASSFSGQGLTDTQYF.